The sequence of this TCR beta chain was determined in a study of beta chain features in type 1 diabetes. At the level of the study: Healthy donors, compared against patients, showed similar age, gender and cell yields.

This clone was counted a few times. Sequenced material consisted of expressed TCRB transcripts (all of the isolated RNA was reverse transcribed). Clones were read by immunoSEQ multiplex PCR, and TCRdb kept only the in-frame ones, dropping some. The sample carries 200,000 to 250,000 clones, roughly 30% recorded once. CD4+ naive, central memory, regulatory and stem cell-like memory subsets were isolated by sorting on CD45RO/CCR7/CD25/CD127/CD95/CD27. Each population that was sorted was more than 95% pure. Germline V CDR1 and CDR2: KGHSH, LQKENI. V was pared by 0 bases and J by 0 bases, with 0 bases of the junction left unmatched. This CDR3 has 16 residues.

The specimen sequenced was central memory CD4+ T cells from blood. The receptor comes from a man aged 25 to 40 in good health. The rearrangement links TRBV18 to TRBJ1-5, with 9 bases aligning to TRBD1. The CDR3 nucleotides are TGTGCCAGCTCACCACCGGGACAGGGTAGCAATCAGCCCCAGCATTTT. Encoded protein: CASSPPGQGSNQPQHF.